This is a list of T cell receptor beta chains from one sample in a study of blood T cell repertoires in COVID-19. Assay used: immunoSEQ multiplex PCR; TCRdb lists only in-frame clones, some missing. The top ten clones hold around 8% of a sample with roughly 500,000 clones, less than 90% of them seen once. Sequenced input: PBMCs or T cells enriched from blood (not recorded which). The receptors shown here come from a woman in her sixties or seventies who had recovered from COVID-19. CDR3s include the opening cysteine and the closing phenylalanine or tryptophan. Fields, in order: J gene, V gene, clone size, D gene, CDR3 protein, CDR3 DNA. A D gene is named only where the DNA matches it firmly. Some rows mark clone size as missing; the rest say once, few, many or name a class of expanded clone.

>TRBJ2-5|TRBV7-2|once|TRBD1
CASSFRGRETQYF
TGTGCCAGCAGCTTCAGGGGGCGGGAGACCCAGTACTTC
>TRBJ2-2|TRBV5-1|NA|NA
CASRSRLGGTGELFF
TGCGCCAGCAGGTCACGCCTAGGGGGTACCGGGGAGCTGTTTTTT
>TRBJ1-2|TRBV5-4|NA|TRBD1
CASSLLGDSYGYTF
TGTGCCAGCAGCCTTCTGGGGGACAGTTATGGCTACACCTTC
>TRBJ2-1|TRBV18|NA|TRBD1
CASSPYRDRERNEQFF
TGTGCCAGCTCACCATACCGGGACAGGGAAAGGAATGAGCAGTTCTTC
>TRBJ1-2|TRBV10-3|NA|NA
CAIRENRDDYGYTF
TGTGCCATCAGGGAAAACAGGGACGACTATGGCTACACCTTC
>TRBJ1-6|TRBV2|NA|NA
CASSPQKNSPLHF
TGTGCCAGCAGTCCCCAGAAGAATTCACCCCTCCACTTT
>TRBJ2-3|TRBV11-2|NA|TRBD2
CASSRLAGADTQYF
TGTGCCAGCAGCCGACTAGCGGGCGCAGATACGCAGTATTTT
>TRBJ1-6|TRBV27|NA|NA
CASSFLSWWAMGEAASPLHF
TGTGCCAGCAGTTTTTTATCATGGTGGGCCATGGGTGAAGCGGCTTCACCCCTCCACTTT
>TRBJ2-7|TRBV6-1|NA|NA
CASSDMYEQYF
TGTGCCAGCAGTGACATGTACGAGCAGTACTTC
>TRBJ1-3|TRBV2|NA|TRBD1
CASSLTGVGNTIYF
TGTGCCAGCAGCCTGACAGGGGTCGGAAACACCATATATTTT
>TRBJ2-3|TRBV2|NA|TRBD1
CASSGQGRDTQYF
TGTGCCAGCAGTGGACAGGGAAGGGATACGCAGTATTTT
>TRBJ2-1|TRBV3-1/TRBV3-2|NA|NA
CASSGEGGGQGRADEQFF
TGTGCCAGCAGCGGCGAGGGCGGGGGCCAAGGGAGGGCCGATGAGCAGTTCTTC
>TRBJ2-2|TRBV6-6|NA|NA
CASSYQVSGELFF
TGTGCCAGCAGTTACCAGGTCAGCGGGGAGCTGTTTTTT
>TRBJ2-7|TRBV5-1|NA|NA
CASSLQPGTSSYEQYF
TGCGCCAGCAGCTTGCAGCCAGGCACTAGCTCCTACGAGCAGTACTTC
>TRBJ2-3|TRBV5-4|NA|NA
CASSLGANTDTQYF
TGTGCCAGCAGCTTGGGGGCCAACACAGATACGCAGTATTTT
>TRBJ2-3|TRBV7-2|NA|NA
CASSLKGGARTTDTQYF
TGTGCCAGCAGCTTAAAGGGGGGGGCCCGCACCACAGATACGCAGTATTTT
>TRBJ2-5|TRBV3-1/TRBV3-2|NA|TRBD2
CASSPRLAGSQETQYF
TGTGCCAGCAGCCCTCGACTAGCGGGGTCTCAAGAGACCCAGTACTTC
>TRBJ2-3|TRBV7-2|NA|NA
CASSLGWLAPTDTQYF
TGTGCCAGCAGCTTAGGATGGTTAGCGCCCACAGATACGCAGTATTTT
>TRBJ1-2|TRBV6-5|NA|NA
CASTPKGGRYGYTF
TGTGCCAGCACTCCAAAAGGGGGTCGCTATGGCTACACCTTC
>TRBJ1-5|TRBV5-1|NA|NA
CASSLAGNQPQHF
TGCGCCAGCAGCTTGGCGGGAAATCAGCCCCAGCATTTT
>TRBJ2-3|TRBV5-1|NA|NA
CASSLNWGADTQYF
TGCGCCAGCAGCTTGAATTGGGGGGCAGATACGCAGTATTTT
>TRBJ2-1|TRBV27|few|NA
CASSLRGYNEQFF
TGTGCCAGCAGTTTACGGGGCTACAATGAGCAGTTCTTC
>TRBJ1-1|TRBV2|NA|NA
CASTQLGATEAFF
TGTGCCAGCACCCAATTAGGGGCGACTGAAGCTTTCTTT
>TRBJ1-4|TRBV20-1|NA|NA
CSARGGKGLFF
TGCAGTGCTAGGGGGGGTAAGGGACTGTTTTTT